The 21 T cell receptor beta chains in this list originate from one sample, sequenced in a study of cytomegalovirus exposure and HLA in healthy donors. The PCR employed 60 Vbeta primers together with 13 Jbeta primers. Repertoires were generated with immunoSEQ multiplex PCR, while TCRdb's copy carries only in-frame clones and drops some. The table has approximately 75,000 clones, roughly 88% seen once. Input material: PBMCs. All receptors come from a man in his 70s in good health and CMV-seropositive.

V and J are TRBV30 and TRBJ1-4; TRBD1 matches at 7 bases. The CDR3 contains 14 residues. V lost 4 bases, J lost 8 bases, and 10 bases stayed unmatched. Germline V lookup: CDR1 GTSNPN, CDR2 SVGIG (reference sequence). For the CDR3, the DNA is TGTGCCTGGACCTTCCAGACAGGGTGGGAAAAACTGTTTTTT. This sequence encodes CAWTFQTGWEKLFF.

This chain joins TRBV19 and TRBJ1-2; 9 bases agree with TRBD1. V was pared by 3 bases and J by 4 bases, with 9 bases of the junction left unmatched. From germline, CDR1 is LNHDA and CDR2 SQIVND (reference sequence). CDR3 length: 16 amino acids. The CDR3 reads CASSIDGTGLFYGYTF. DNA of the CDR3: TGTGCCAGTAGTATTGATGGGACAGGGCTGTTCTATGGCTACACCTTC. Supplemented by reference TRBV19 and TRBJ1-2, the full variable domain reads DGGITQSPKYLFRKEGQNVTLSCEQNLNHDAMYWYRQDPGQGLRLIYYSQIVNDFQKGDIAEGYSVSREKKESFPLTVTSAQKNPTAFYLCASSIDGTGLFYGYTFGSGTRLTVV.

This sequence joins TRBV23-1 and TRBJ2-5; 10 positions match TRBD1. TRBV23-1 is assigned to the ORF class and has an uncertain function. After removal of 2 bases from V and 5 bases from J, the junction contained 5 bases not matched to a gene. The CDR3 contains 15 residues. The CDR3 coding sequence is TGCGCCAGCAGTCAAGACAGGGGGCCGTATGAGACCCAGTACTTC. Translated, it gives CASSQDRGPYETQYF.

The chain links TRBV4-1 to TRBJ2-4; unclear D gene. V was cut by 2 bases and J by 1 base, with 15 bases left in between. This CDR3 is built from 17 residues. The germline CDR1 and CDR2 sequences are MGHRA and YSYEKL. The CDR3 sequence: CASSQSPLDWAKNIQYF. CDR3 in DNA: TGCGCCAGCAGCCAAAGTCCGCTAGATTGGGCCAAAAACATTCAGTACTTC.

A remark on this clone: At one of its ends the junction is not consistent with the germline gene, which may arise from a read error. This rearrangement joins TRBV7-8 to TRBJ1-2, with D unresolved. Germline V lookup: CDR1 SGHVS, CDR2 FQNEAQ. The CDR3 is made up of 16 amino acids. In DNA, the CDR3 is TGTGCCAGCAGCTTCTCAGGTGGCGCCCCCACCTATGACTACACCTTC. Protein product: CASSFSGGAPTYDYTF.

Written as DNA, the CDR3 is TGTGCCAGCACCACACAAGGGGGCAGGGAGACCCAGTACTTC. As protein: CASTTQGGRETQYF. The chain couples TRBV2 to TRBJ2-5; 7 bases fit TRBD1. Unmatched junction bases numbered 10, after V lost 7 bases and J lost 5 bases. Germline lookup yields CDR1 SNHLY and CDR2 FYNNEI. This CDR3 region has 14 residues.

V usage is TRBV11-2 and J usage is TRBJ2-3; a possible D gene is TRBD2 (6 bases). Germline lookup yields CDR1 SGHAT and CDR2 FQNNGV. The CDR3 covers 16 residues. The V end lost 3 bases, the J end lost 9 bases, and 22 bases lay between the germline ends. The CDR3 DNA reads as TGTGCCAGCAGCTTTAGCTCTTCCAGGGCGGAGGGGACGCAGTATTTT. Its translation is CASSFSSSRAEGTQYF.

The J gene is TRBJ2-5, the V gene TRBV5-1, with TRBD2 identical over 10 bases. With V trimmed by 0 bases and J by 3 bases, 5 bases remained unmatched. Germline V gives CDR1 SGHRS, CDR2 YFSETQ. The CDR3 has 16 amino acids. The chain's CDR3 is CASSLGTSGVKETQYF. Here the CDR3 DNA reads TGCGCCAGCAGCTTGGGTACTAGCGGGGTAAAAGAGACCCAGTACTTC.

J is TRBJ2-1 and V is TRBV2, with 7 bases fitting TRBD2. Germline V CDR1 and CDR2: SNHLY, FYNNEI. The CDR3 loop spans 15 amino acids. Trimming removed 7 bases from V and 0 bases from J; junction bases left unmatched: 6. The CDR3 protein is CASMREGVSYNEQFF. The CDR3 DNA reads as TGTGCCAGCATGAGGGAGGGAGTCTCCTACAATGAGCAGTTCTTC.

J is TRBJ2-2 and V is TRBV12-5; 9 bases line up with TRBD1. This CDR3 contains 16 residues. CDR1 is LGHNT and CDR2 is FRNRAP in the germline V gene. Losses at the gene ends were 1 base for V and 6 bases for J; bases not matched to a gene: 6. DNA of the CDR3: TGTGCTAGTGGTTTGGGACAGGGGGGTCCGGCCGGGGAGCTGTTTTTT. It specifies CASGLGQGGPAGELFF.

The J gene is TRBJ1-1, the V gene TRBV10-3; a possible D gene is TRBD1 (5 bases). V gave up 10 bases and J gave up 2 bases, with 14 bases separating them. This CDR3 spans 13 amino acids. CDR1 is ENHRY and CDR2 is SYGVKD in the germline V gene. CDR3: CATHSTGNTEAFF. Here the CDR3 DNA reads TGTGCCACCCATTCAACAGGTAACACTGAAGCTTTCTTT.

The sample holds one count of this clone. The chain joins TRBV7-9 to TRBJ1-2; tentatively, D is TRBD1 (6 bases). V gave up 4 bases and J gave up 2 bases, with 8 bases separating them. This CDR3 comprises 13 residues. The germline CDR1 and CDR2 sequences are SEHNR and FQNEAQ (reference sequence). The CDR3 coding sequence is TGTGCCAGCAGCTCAACAGGGAACTATGGCTACACCTTC. Protein sequence: CASSSTGNYGYTF.

The chain links TRBV7-7 to TRBJ1-1; no reliable D call. Germline V gene sequence: CDR1 SSHAT, CDR2 FNYEAQ (reference sequence). Trimming removed 2 bases at V and 4 bases at J, with 8 bases between. The CDR3 contains 13 residues. The CDR3 here is CASSLTETTEAFF. The CDR3 coding sequence is TGTGCCAGCAGCTTAACAGAAACCACTGAAGCTTTCTTT.

This clone was seen just once. The chain couples TRBV11-2 to TRBJ2-5; TRBD2 agrees at 10 bases. Germline CDR1 SGHAT, CDR2 FQNNGV. J gave up 5 bases and V 0 bases, and 0 bases lay outside the gene matches. The CDR3 contains 14 residues. Here the CDR3 reads CASSLEAGGETQYF. CDR3 nucleotide sequence: TGTGCCAGCAGCTTAGAAGCGGGGGGGGAGACCCAGTACTTC.

The rearrangement uses TRBV4-1 and TRBJ1-1; D is perhaps TRBD1 (5 bases). Looked up from germline, CDR1 is MGHRA and CDR2 is YSYEKL. Deletions cut 1 base from V and 2 bases from J, with 11 bases between. The CDR3 is made up of 15 amino acids. DNA of the CDR3: TGCGCCAGCAGCCAAGTGGGGGGGGTAAACACTGAAGCTTTCTTT. It codes for CASSQVGGVNTEAFF.

The CDR3 DNA reads TGTGCCAGCAGCCAACAGATTCACCCTAGCACAGATACGCAGTATTTT. Its translation: CASSQQIHPSTDTQYF. The rearrangement uses TRBV14 and TRBJ2-3; D is uncertain. The V and J ends lost 2 bases and 0 bases respectively, with 12 bases between them. Germline CDR1 is SGHDN and CDR2 is FVKESK. The CDR3 extends over 16 amino acids.

The rearrangement links TRBV29-1 to TRBJ2-5; perhaps TRBD1 as D (6 bases). Germline loops: CDR1 SQVTM, CDR2 ANQGSEA. This CDR3 has 12 amino acids. V shed 7 bases and J shed 0 bases, with 9 bases lying between them. Written as DNA, the CDR3 is TGCAGCGCTGGGGGCTACCAAGAGACCCAGTACTTC. Its protein product is CSAGGYQETQYF.

This clone was counted only a few times. This chain connects TRBV6-1 to TRBJ2-3; D is unresolved. CDR1 MNHNS and CDR2 SASEGT come from the germline V gene. The CDR3 has 13 residues. V shed 4 bases and J shed 4 bases, with 9 bases lying between them. The CDR3 spells CASSVIAADTQYF. Written as DNA, the CDR3 is TGTGCCAGCAGTGTGATAGCCGCAGATACGCAGTATTTT.

V is TRBV7-3 and J is TRBJ2-1; 7 nucleotides line up with TRBD1. Per germline, CDR1 SGHTA and CDR2 FQGTGA. The CDR3 sequence is 15 residues long. Trimming at V came to 5 bases and at J to 6 bases, leaving 10 bases not matched to a gene. CDR3 sequence: CASSREPSGGNEQFF. The CDR3 bases are TGTGCCAGCAGCCGCGAACCCTCAGGGGGCAATGAGCAGTTCTTC.

CDR3 protein: CASSWGRVGTEAFF. DNA of the CDR3: TGTGCCAGCAGCTGGGGGCGGGTAGGCACTGAAGCTTTCTTT. The chain combines TRBV6-5 with TRBJ1-1; D might be TRBD1 (6 bases). Germline loops: CDR1 MNHEY, CDR2 SVGAGI. Trimming removed 6 bases at V and 4 bases at J, with 15 bases between. This CDR3 comprises 14 residues.

The J gene is TRBJ2-1, the V gene TRBV5-1; the D gene is possibly TRBD2 (6 bases). CDR1 is SGHRS and CDR2 is YFSETQ in the germline V gene. The CDR3 is 15 residues long. Trimming removed 6 bases at V and 0 bases at J, with 13 bases between. The CDR3 reads CASIETGSSYNEQFF. CDR3 nucleotides: TGCGCCAGCATCGAAACCGGGAGCTCCTACAATGAGCAGTTCTTC.